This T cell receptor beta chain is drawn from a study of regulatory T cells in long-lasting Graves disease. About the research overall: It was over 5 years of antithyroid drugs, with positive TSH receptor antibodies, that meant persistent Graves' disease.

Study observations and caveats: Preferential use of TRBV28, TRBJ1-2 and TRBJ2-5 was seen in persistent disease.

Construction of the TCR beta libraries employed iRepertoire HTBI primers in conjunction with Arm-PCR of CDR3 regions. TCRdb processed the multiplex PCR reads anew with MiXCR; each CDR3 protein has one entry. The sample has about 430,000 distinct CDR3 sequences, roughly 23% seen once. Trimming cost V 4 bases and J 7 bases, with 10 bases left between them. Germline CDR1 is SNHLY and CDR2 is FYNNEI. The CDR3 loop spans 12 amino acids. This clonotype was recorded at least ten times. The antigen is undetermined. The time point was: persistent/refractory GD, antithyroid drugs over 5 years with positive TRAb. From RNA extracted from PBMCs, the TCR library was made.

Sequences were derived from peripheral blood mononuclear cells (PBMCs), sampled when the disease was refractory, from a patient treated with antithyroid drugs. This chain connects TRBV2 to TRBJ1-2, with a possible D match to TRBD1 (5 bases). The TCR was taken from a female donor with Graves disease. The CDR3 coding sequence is TGTGCCAGCAGTGGTGACAGCTCTGGCTACACCTTC. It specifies CASSGDSSGYTF.